This TCR beta chain was obtained from a study of beta chain features in type 1 diabetes. Study-level points and caveats: Fewer insertions but more deletions were seen at VDJ junctions in type 1 diabetes patients. Moderately but significantly shorter TCRB CDR3s were found in Type 1 diabetes patients in all four CD4+ subsets.

Per donor, one heparinised blood draw averaged around 110 mL. The whole isolated RNA underwent reverse transcription, so sequencing captured expressed TCRB transcripts. The average output of naive, central memory and regulatory T cell samples was roughly 3.6 million reads. Data came from immunoSEQ multiplex PCR; TCRdb stores just in-frame clones and leaves some out. The data hold roughly 380,000 clones, with roughly a fifth observed a single time. Remarks on this clone: Its antigen is not known.

The source is a woman aged 18-30 years in good health. Sequencing was carried out using naive CD4+ T cells from blood.

The CDR3 here is CASSQSNRAANTIYF. In DNA, the CDR3 is TGCGCCAGCAGTCAATCTAACAGGGCAGCAAACACCATATATTTT. This chain uses TRBV23-1 with TRBJ1-3; D possibly corresponds to TRBD1 (6 bases). TRBV23-1 is recorded as an ORF, its role being uncertain. V lost 0 bases and J 6 bases, leaving 12 bases between the germline ends. The CDR3 sequence is 15 residues long.